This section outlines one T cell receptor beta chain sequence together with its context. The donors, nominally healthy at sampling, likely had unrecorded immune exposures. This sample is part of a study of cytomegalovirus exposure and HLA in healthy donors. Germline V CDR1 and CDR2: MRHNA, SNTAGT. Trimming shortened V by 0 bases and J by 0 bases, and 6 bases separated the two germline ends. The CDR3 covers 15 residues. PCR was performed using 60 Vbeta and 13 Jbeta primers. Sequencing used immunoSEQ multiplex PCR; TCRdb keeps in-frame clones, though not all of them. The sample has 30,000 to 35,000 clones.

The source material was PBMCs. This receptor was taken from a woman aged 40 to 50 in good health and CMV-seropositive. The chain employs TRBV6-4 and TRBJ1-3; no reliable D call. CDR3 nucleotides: TGTGCCAGCAGTGACTCATCAGGCTCTGGAAACACCATATATTTT. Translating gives CASSDSSGSGNTIYF.